The rows below give T cell receptor beta chains drawn from one sample of a study of cytomegalovirus exposure and HLA in healthy donors. Method: immunoSEQ multiplex PCR; TCRdb's copy keeps in-frame clones and lacks some. Among under 350,000 clones listed, approximately 86% were seen once. The specimen sequenced was PBMCs. The receptors come from a young woman in good health and CMV-seronegative. CDR3s include the opening cysteine and the closing phenylalanine or tryptophan. D genes are given only for firm matches. Clone size is given for some rows only: seen once, a few or many times, or a class if the clone is expanded.

J | D | size | V | CDR3 | DNA
TRBJ2-7 | . | . | TRBV5-6 | CASSLRDNQYEQYF | TGTGCCAGCAGCTTGCGGGACAACCAGTACGAGCAGTACTTC
TRBJ2-2 | . | . | TRBV6-1 | CASSDRLSNTGELFF | TGTGCCAGCAGTGATAGACTGTCTAACACCGGGGAGCTGTTTTTT
TRBJ1-4 | TRBD1 | . | TRBV7-2 | CASSASGQGGEKLFF | TGTGCCAGCAGCGCGTCGGGACAGGGAGGCGAAAAACTGTTTTTT
TRBJ2-4 | . | . | TRBV4-1 | CASSHGSVLAKNIQYF | TGCGCCAGCAGCCACGGGTCCGTCCTAGCCAAAAACATTCAGTACTTC
TRBJ2-7 | . | . | TRBV19 | CASSIVGGDSYEQYF | TGTGCCAGTAGTATAGTCGGGGGTGACTCCTACGAGCAGTACTTC
TRBJ1-3 | . | . | TRBV30 | CAWKAGSFSSGNTIYF | TGTGCCTGGAAGGCAGGTTCCTTCTCCTCTGGAAACACCATATATTTT
TRBJ2-1 | . | . | TRBV11-2 | CASSLNRDSQGDEQFF | TGTGCCAGCAGCTTGAACCGGGACTCCCAAGGGGATGAGCAGTTCTTC
TRBJ2-7 | . | . | TRBV30 | CAWSDKYEQYF | TGTGCCTGGAGTGACAAATACGAGCAGTACTTC
TRBJ1-2 | . | . | TRBV18 | CASSPPKGLGYTF | TGTGCCAGCTCACCACCAAAGGGGCTTGGCTACACCTTC
TRBJ2-7 | . | . | TRBV9 | CASARGTLSSYEQYF | TGTGCCAGCGCAAGGGGGACACTCTCCTCCTACGAGCAGTACTTC
TRBJ2-7 | . | once | TRBV29-1 | CSILTNRVTHYEQYF | TGCAGCATATTAACGAACAGGGTCACCCACTACGAGCAGTACTTC
TRBJ2-7 | TRBD1 | . | TRBV27 | CASTDRAYEQYF | TGTGCCAGCACAGACAGGGCCTACGAGCAGTACTTC
TRBJ2-7 | TRBD2 | . | TRBV6-6 | CASRTVGAAGKYEQYF | TGTGCCAGCAGAACCGTCGGGGCAGCGGGGAAGTACGAGCAGTACTTC
TRBJ2-1 | TRBD2 | . | TRBV2 | CASTPLAVDEQFF | TGTGCCAGCACCCCGCTAGCGGTCGATGAGCAGTTCTTC
TRBJ2-5 | TRBD2 | . | TRBV9 | CASSVEAGDQETQYF | TGTGCCAGCAGCGTAGAGGCGGGGGACCAAGAGACCCAGTACTTC